This T cell receptor (beta chain) emerged from a study of blood T cell repertoires in COVID-19. Trimming cost V 4 bases and J 7 bases; bases outside gene matches: 7. CDR3 size: 15 residues. The germline CDR1 and CDR2 sequences are MNHNY and SVGAGI (reference sequence). Method: immunoSEQ multiplex PCR; TCRdb's copy keeps in-frame clones and lacks some. The sample consists of just over 250,000 clones, around 90% of them appearing once. The origin of this receptor is a person under 30 with COVID-19, enrolled during active disease. Sequencing used peripheral blood. The chain carries TRBV6-6 and TRBJ2-1, with 10 nucleotides matching TRBD2. The CDR3 DNA sequence: TGTGCCAGCAGTTCGGTAGCTAGCGGGGGAAATGAGCAGTTCTTC. It codes for CASSSVASGGNEQFF.